This T cell receptor beta chain was profiled in a study of human T cells and chemical hapten exposure. Across the study: Small differences in pooled library volume mainly drove the variation in TCR yields per sample.

Documented time point: healthy volunteer bleed at 2 weeks. Total RNA was extracted from unfractionated whole blood. As processed by the authors: Sample TCR totals centred on a median of around 100,000, ranging about 20,000 to 700,000. TCRdb analysed the RACE reads with MiXCR anew, one entry per CDR3 protein. The V and J calls shown here were made by TCRdb, not taken from the authors' results. The data contain around 130,000 distinct CDR3 sequences, about 8.2% of them singletons. Germline V CDR1 and CDR2: SGHTA, FQGNSA. With 4 bases removed from V and 9 bases from J, the gap between germline ends came to 16 bases. This CDR3 is built from 14 residues.

This sequence joins TRBV7-2 and TRBJ2-1; TRBD2 might be the D (6 bases). Specimen: whole blood. This TCR derives from a male donor in good health. Some clones in this sample may be carry-over from other donors' samples. The CDR3 region has the DNA TGTGCCAGCAGCTCGCGGGACGCTTACGGTGAGCAGTTCTTC. Protein product: CASSSRDAYGEQFF.